The rows below give T cell receptor beta chains drawn from one sample of a study of CD8 T cells in ankylosing spondylitis. TCRdb re-derived calls from the 5' RACE reads in MiXCR, one entry per CDR3 protein. The sample includes more than 500,000 distinct CDR3 sequences, about 5.7% seen only once; the top ten take roughly 3.5%. The material sequenced was blood, either unsorted or a sorted T cell fraction (not recorded which). These receptor sequences come from a male donor with ankylosing spondylitis. Each CDR3 is given with its conserved first and last residue. A D gene is named only where the DNA matches it firmly. A row's size may be missing; if present it is once, few, many or a size class.

v_call	d_call	j_call	clone_size	cdr3_aa	cdr3_nt
TRBV2	TRBD1	TRBJ1-1	.	CAFSFDPGTGALGTEAFF	TGTGCCTTCAGTTTTGATCCCGGGACAGGGGCCCTGGGCACTGAAGCTTTCTTT
TRBV11-2	.	TRBJ2-1	many	CASSPTGLYNEQFF	TGTGCCAGCAGCCCGACGGGGCTATACAATGAGCAGTTCTTC
TRBV20-1	.	TRBJ2-3	many	CSARGRWREPLTQYF	TGCAGTGCTAGAGGTCGGTGGCGAGAACCTCTTACGCAGTATTTT
TRBV5-1	TRBD1	TRBJ2-3	many	CASSLGTGGNTDTQYF	TGCGCCAGCAGCTTGGGGACAGGGGGCAACACAGATACGCAGTATTTT
TRBV4-3	.	TRBJ2-5	few	CASSQDQWETQYF	TGCGCCAGCAGCCAAGACCAGTGGGAGACCCAGTACTTC
TRBV20-1	TRBD1	TRBJ2-7	many	CSSQGAPEQYF	TGCAGTTCACAGGGGGCGCCCGAGCAGTACTTC
TRBV29-1	.	TRBJ2-1	.	CSVQRSRDNEQFF	TGCAGCGTTCAGCGGAGCAGGGACAATGAGCAGTTCTTC
TRBV10-2	.	TRBJ2-3	.	CASSLPLNTQYF	TGCGCCAGCAGTCTTCCGCTAAATACGCAGTATTTT
TRBV3-1	TRBD2	TRBJ2-7	many	CASSQEVGTSTEQYF	TGTGCCAGCAGCCAAGAGGTGGGGACTAGCACCGAGCAGTACTTC
TRBV5-1	TRBD2	TRBJ2-2	many	CASSRTSNTGELFF	TGCGCCAGCTCAAGGACTAGCAACACCGGGGAGCTGTTTTTT
TRBV11-2	.	TRBJ2-3	many	CASSLDLGDTQYF	TGTGCCAGCAGCTTAGACTTGGGAGATACGCAGTATTTT
TRBV29-1	TRBD2	TRBJ2-3	many	CSSRGGGTDTQYF	TGCAGTTCTCGTGGGGGGGGCACAGATACGCAGTATTTT
TRBV7-2	.	TRBJ2-3	many	CASSFGGFLDTQYF	TGTGCCAGCAGCTTCGGAGGGTTCTTAGATACGCAGTATTTT
TRBV6-1	.	TRBJ1-2	.	CALEWGYGYTF	TGTGCACTAGAATGGGGCTATGGCTACACCTTC
TRBV27	.	TRBJ2-5	many	CASSFGGGNVGTQYF	TGTGCCAGCAGTTTCGGGGGCGGGAATGTCGGGACCCAGTACTTC
TRBV5-1	.	TRBJ1-1	many	CASSSLGLGHTEAFF	TGCGCCAGCAGCTCTCTTGGTTTGGGGCACACTGAAGCTTTCTTT
TRBV2	.	TRBJ1-4	many	CASHWQINEKLFF	TGTGCCAGCCACTGGCAGATTAATGAAAAACTGTTTTTT
TRBV20-1	.	TRBJ1-5	few	CSARRRYSNQPQHF	TGCAGTGCTAGGAGGAGATATAGCAATCAGCCCCAGCATTTT
TRBV9	.	TRBJ1-3	many	CASSASPGSSGNTIYF	TGTGCCAGCAGCGCCAGTCCAGGGTCCTCTGGAAACACCATATATTTT
TRBV5-1	TRBD2	TRBJ2-1	many	CASRRLAGGYNEQFF	TGCGCCAGCAGAAGACTAGCGGGAGGGTATAATGAGCAGTTCTTC
TRBV5-1	.	TRBJ2-7	many	CASSLVSSQLYEQYF	TGCGCCAGCAGCTTGGTCAGTAGTCAGCTCTACGAGCAGTACTTC
TRBV7-2	.	TRBJ1-3	many	CASSWGPGGSGNTIYF	TGTGCCAGCAGCTGGGGCCCCGGGGGGTCTGGAAACACCATATATTTT
TRBV6-1	.	TRBJ1-1	many	CASSEGTRSAFF	TGTGCCAGCAGTGAAGGAACCCGAAGCGCTTTCTTT
TRBV10-3	TRBD2	TRBJ2-1	many	CAIRGLAGGGYNEQFF	TGTGCCATCAGGGGACTAGCGGGGGGCGGGTACAATGAGCAGTTCTTC
TRBV20-1	TRBD1	TRBJ2-7	few	CSARGLGQDTYEQYF	TGCAGTGCTAGGGGGCTAGGACAGGACACCTACGAGCAGTACTTC
TRBV6-1	.	TRBJ2-5	many	CASSLDFGRRQETQYF	TGTGCCAGCAGCCTAGATTTCGGGCGGAGGCAAGAGACCCAGTACTTC
TRBV4-2	TRBD2	TRBJ2-1	many	CASSQTGGAGGTYNEQFF	TGTGCCAGCAGCCAGACCGGAGGAGCGGGGGGGACCTACAATGAGCAGTTCTTC
TRBV4-1	.	TRBJ2-1	few	CASSQRIISYNEQFF	TGCGCCAGCAGCCAGCGGATCATCTCCTACAATGAGCAGTTCTTC
TRBV18	TRBD1	TRBJ2-2	.	CASCLDRGTGELFF	TGTGCCAGCTGCCTGGACAGGGGCACCGGGGAGCTGTTTTTT
TRBV4-2	TRBD1	TRBJ2-7	.	CASSHPPGQGGEQYF	TGTGCCAGCAGCCATCCTCCGGGACAGGGAGGGGAGCAGTACTTC
TRBV15	.	TRBJ2-7	many	CATSLQGTYEQYF	TGTGCCACCAGCCTACAGGGTACCTACGAGCAGTACTTC
TRBV20-1	.	TRBJ2-7	many	CSAREGPGYEQYF	TGCAGTGCTAGAGAAGGACCGGGCTACGAGCAGTACTTC
TRBV20-1	.	TRBJ2-5	many	CSAPSGGPGGTQYF	TGCAGTGCCCCGTCCGGGGGCCCAGGGGGGACCCAGTACTTC
TRBV18	.	TRBJ1-6	many	CASSPQVDSPLHF	TGTGCCAGCTCACCCCAGGTAGATTCACCCCTCCACTTT
TRBV4-3	.	TRBJ1-2	many	CASSQDRPGAGVRYGYTF	TGCGCCAGCAGCCAAGATCGTCCGGGCGCAGGGGTGAGGTATGGCTACACCTTC
TRBV5-1	.	TRBJ1-2	many	CASSLSVEVDGYTF	TGCGCCAGCAGCTTGAGCGTAGAAGTCGATGGCTACACCTTC
TRBV4-1	.	TRBJ2-1	few	CASSLRNGEQFF	TGCGCCAGCAGCCTAAGGAATGGAGAGCAGTTCTTC
TRBV6-1	.	TRBJ2-2	many	CASSRYRVSGELFF	TGTGCCAGCAGTCGGTACAGGGTTTCCGGGGAGCTGTTTTTT
TRBV7-2	.	TRBJ2-7	many	CASSLDRPSYEQYF	TGTGCCAGCAGCTTAGACAGGCCATCCTACGAGCAGTACTTC
TRBV27	TRBD2	TRBJ2-3	few	CASSLRLAGPLSTDTQYF	TGTGCCAGCAGTTTACGCCTAGCGGGACCCCTTAGCACAGATACGCAGTATTTT
TRBV20-1	.	TRBJ2-2	many	CSARGGTINTGELFF	TGCAGTGCTAGAGGGGGGACCATAAACACCGGGGAGCTGTTTTTT
TRBV29-1	.	TRBJ2-6	many	CSVRDGSLVANVLTF	TGCAGCGTTAGGGACGGTTCTCTGGTCGCCAACGTCCTGACTTTC
TRBV12-3/TRBV12-4	.	TRBJ1-1	many	CASSLISGGKGTEAFF	TGTGCCAGCAGTTTAATTAGTGGGGGGAAGGGCACTGAAGCTTTCTTT
TRBV7-2	.	TRBJ1-1	many	CASSLSGWGNTEAFF	TGTGCCAGCAGCTTATCAGGATGGGGTAACACTGAAGCTTTCTTT
TRBV20-1	TRBD1	TRBJ1-2	many	CSARAPDRVVGYTF	TGCAGTGCTAGAGCGCCGGACAGGGTGGTAGGCTACACCTTC
TRBV4-2	.	TRBJ2-6	.	CASSQDPVLTSGANVLTF	TGTGCCAGCAGCCAAGATCCAGTCCTAACCTCTGGGGCCAACGTCCTGACTTTC
TRBV4-2	TRBD1	TRBJ2-5	many	CASSRPGQGQETQYF	TGTGCCAGCAGCCGCCCGGGACAGGGCCAAGAGACCCAGTACTTC
TRBV20-1	TRBD2	TRBJ2-3	many	CSARDSASGWTDTQYF	TGCAGTGCTAGAGATTCGGCTAGCGGTTGGACAGATACGCAGTATTTT
TRBV29-1	.	TRBJ2-5	many	CSALWEYGETQYF	TGCAGCGCCTTATGGGAATATGGGGAGACCCAGTACTTC
TRBV29-1	.	TRBJ1-2	many	CSVEDKIKGGYGYTF	TGCAGCGTTGAAGATAAGATCAAGGGGGGCTATGGCTACACCTTC
TRBV6-1	.	TRBJ1-5	many	CASSPVVVSNQPQHF	TGTGCCAGCAGCCCAGTGGTAGTGAGCAATCAGCCCCAGCATTTT